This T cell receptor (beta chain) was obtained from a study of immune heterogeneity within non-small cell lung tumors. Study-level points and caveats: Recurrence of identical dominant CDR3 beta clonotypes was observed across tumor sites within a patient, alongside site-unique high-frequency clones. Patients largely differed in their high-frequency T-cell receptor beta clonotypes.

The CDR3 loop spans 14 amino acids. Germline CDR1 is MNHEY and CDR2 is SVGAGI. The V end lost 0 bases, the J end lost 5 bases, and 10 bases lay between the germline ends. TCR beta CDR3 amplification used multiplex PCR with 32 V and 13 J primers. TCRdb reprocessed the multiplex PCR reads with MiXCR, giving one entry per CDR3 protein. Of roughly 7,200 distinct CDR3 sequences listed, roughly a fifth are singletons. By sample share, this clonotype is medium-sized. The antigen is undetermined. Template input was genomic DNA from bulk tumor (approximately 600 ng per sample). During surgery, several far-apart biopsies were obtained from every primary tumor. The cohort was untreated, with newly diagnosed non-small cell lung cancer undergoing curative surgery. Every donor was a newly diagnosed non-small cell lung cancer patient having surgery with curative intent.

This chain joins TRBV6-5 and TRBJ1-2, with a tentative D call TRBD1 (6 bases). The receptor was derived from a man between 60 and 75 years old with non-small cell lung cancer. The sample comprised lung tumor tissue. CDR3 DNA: TGTGCCAGCAGTTACTCTGGGGGCGGGTATGGCTACACCTTC. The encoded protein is CASSYSGGGYGYTF.